The following is a T cell receptor beta chain sequence with its context. Its antigen is not known. Sequence at one end of the junction differs from germline and may be a read error. The germline CDR1 and CDR2 sequences are MNHEY and SMNVEV (reference sequence). This CDR3 has 14 amino acids. This record comes from a study of prognosis after radiotherapy for stage I lung cancer. Overall study findings and caveats: Diminished Shannon entropy following stereotactic body radiation therapy characterized patients who developed distant metastases.

Multiplex PCR, run in two rounds, amplified TCR beta CDR3 from genomic DNA. Primers targeting each individual TRBV and TRBJ gene were applied in first-round PCR. MiXCR, run by TCRdb on the multiplex PCR reads, gives a single entry per CDR3 protein. The sample lists around 31,000 distinct CDR3 sequences, 40% to 50% occurring once. J is TRBJ2-7 and V is TRBV27; tentatively, D is TRBD2 (7 bases). The sequences come from PBMCs, collected before or after stereotactic body radiation therapy (not recorded which). The TCR comes from a donor at least 50 years old with non-small cell lung cancer. This chain's CDR3 is CARSLRGTNYEKYF. The DNA for the CDR3 is TGTGCCAGAAGTTTAAGGGGGACTAACTACGAGAAGTACTTC.